These 31 T cell receptor beta chains were all obtained from the same sample, sequenced in a study of shared clonotypes between healthy human individuals (dated by TCRdb to 2019 to 2021). Library preparation employed the immunoSEQ multiplex PCR assay. TCRdb re-hosts the immuneACCESS table, in-frame sequences only. Its copies lack some clones; in the studies checked, an unresolved V gene accounts for under half of them, and the cause for the rest is not known. The sample table holds 550,000 to 800,000 clones, of which roughly 87% were seen once. The ten biggest clones cover 34% of the sample. Sequenced material: memory CD8+ T cells from PBMCs. Read against the paper, the sample's cell subset or site label means: CD45RO+ cells pooled with CCR7-negative TemRA cells. The receptor source for this set is a man in his late teens or twenties in good health. Some clones in this sample may be carry-over from other donors' samples.

In this sample, this clone turned up once. This chain uses TRBV5-8 with TRBJ1-1, with D possibly matching TRBD1 (6 bases). With 1 base removed from V and 7 bases from J, the gap between germline ends came to 14 bases. The CDR3 has 14 residues. The germline V gene encodes CDR1 SGHTS and CDR2 YDEGEE. The CDR3 DNA sequence: TGTGCCAGCAGCTTGTGGGGGGCTCTGATTGAAGCTTTCTTT. It is translated as CASSLWGALIEAFF.

This clone showed up just once. The chain uses TRBV27 and TRBJ1-2; TRBD1 might be the D (5 bases). CDR1 and CDR2 (germline): MNHEY, SMNVEV (reference sequence). This CDR3 has 15 amino acids. V lost 5 bases and J 7 bases, leaving 20 bases between the germline ends. The CDR3 DNA reads as TGTGCCAGCAGTCCCCTCAACCGAGGGGTGGGTGGCTACACCTTC. Protein: CASSPLNRGVGGYTF.

The chain uses TRBV30 and TRBJ1-2; D is perhaps TRBD1 (5 bases). V was trimmed by 0 bases and J by 7 bases, leaving 12 bases between them. The CDR3 consists of 13 residues. CDR1 GTSNPN and CDR2 SVGIG come from the germline V gene (reference sequence). Written as DNA, the CDR3 is TGTGCCTGGAGTGTAGGCCTTGGGGGTGGCTACACCTTC. It is translated as CAWSVGLGGGYTF.

This sequence joins TRBV5-1 and TRBJ1-4, with a weak D call TRBD1 (5 bases). The CDR3 runs to 15 residues. V lost 3 bases, J lost 0 bases, and 9 bases lay in between. Germline V gene data show CDR1 as SGHRS and CDR2 as YFSETQ. The DNA for the CDR3 is TGCGCCAGCAGCTGGGGACTGGCAACTAATGAAAAACTGTTTTTT. Translation gives CASSWGLATNEKLFF.

The chain uses TRBV7-6 and TRBJ2-7; TRBD2 might be the D (6 bases). This CDR3 contains 13 residues. The germline gives CDR1 SGHVS, CDR2 FNYEAQ. Deletions cut 4 bases from V and 7 bases from J, with 14 bases between. This CDR3 is CASSSDSGGEQYF. The CDR3 DNA reads TGTGCCAGCAGCTCGGACTCCGGAGGGGAGCAGTACTTC. The full variable domain, rest sourced from reference TRBV7-6 and TRBJ2-7, is GAGVSQSPRYKVTKRGQDVALRCDPISGHVSLYWYRQALGQGPEFLTYFNYEAQQDKSGLPNDRFSAERPEGSISTLTIQRTEQRDSAMYRCASSSDSGGEQYFGPGTRLTVT.

This chain joins TRBV7-2 and TRBJ2-2, with 9 bases that match TRBD1. CDR3 size: 17 residues. V was pared by 3 bases and J by 5 bases, with 10 bases of the junction left unmatched. Germline V CDR1 and CDR2: SGHTA, FQGNSA. In DNA, the CDR3 is TGTGCCAGCAGCTTCCGGGACAGGGCTCAGGAGACCGGGGAGCTGTTTTTT. Translated: CASSFRDRAQETGELFF. Together with reference TRBV7-2 and TRBJ2-2, the CDR3 gives the full variable domain: GAGVSQSPSNKVTEKGKDVELRCDPISGHTALYWYRQSLGQGLEFLIYFQGNSAPDKSGLPSDRFSAERTGGSVSTLTIQRTQQEDSAVYLCASSFRDRAQETGELFFGEGSRLTVL.

The chain is built from TRBV7-8 and TRBJ1-4; no firm D call. Trimming stripped 1 base from V and 7 bases from J, with 7 bases between. The germline gives CDR1 SGHVS, CDR2 FQNEAQ. This CDR3 region has 13 residues. DNA of the CDR3: TGTGCCAGCAGCTTAGGAGTGGGTGAAAAACTGTTTTTT. Residues: CASSLGVGEKLFF.

V gene TRBV4-3 combines with J gene TRBJ2-7; 15 positions agree with TRBD2. The CDR3 has 16 residues. Trimming cost V 5 bases and J 2 bases; bases outside gene matches: 4. Germline CDR1 reads LGHNA; CDR2 reads YSLEER. The CDR3 protein is CASSKGLAGGAYEQYF. As DNA, the CDR3 is TGCGCCAGCAGCAAAGGACTAGCGGGAGGGGCCTACGAGCAGTACTTC.

V usage is TRBV28 and J usage is TRBJ2-1; 9 nucleotides line up with TRBD2. V shed 2 bases, J shed 8 bases, and the junction held 4 bases outside the gene matches. The CDR3 is made up of 14 amino acids. Germline V CDR1 and CDR2: MDHEN, SYDVKM. Here the CDR3 DNA reads TGTGCCAGCAGTTTAGCGGGAGGGGGGGATGAGCAGTTCTTC. Protein product: CASSLAGGGDEQFF.

This rearrangement joins TRBV15 to TRBJ2-3; D unclear. V lost 8 bases and J lost 0, with 15 bases in between. CDR3 length: 15 amino acids. Germline V gene lookup returns CDR1 LNHNV and CDR2 YYDKDF (reference sequence). The CDR3 sequence: CATAATASSTDTQYF. CDR3 in DNA: TGTGCCACCGCCGCAACGGCCTCTAGCACAGATACGCAGTATTTT.

In its sample, this clone was seen a few times. V usage is TRBV5-6 and J usage is TRBJ1-1; 10 positions match TRBD1. The CDR3 has 15 amino acids. Trimming at V came to 4 bases and at J to 1 base, leaving 4 bases not matched to a gene. Germline CDR1 and CDR2: SGHDT and YYEEEE. The CDR3 sequence: CASSGRQGANTEAFF. The CDR3 DNA reads TGTGCCAGCAGCGGTAGACAGGGGGCGAACACTGAAGCTTTCTTT.

The chain employs TRBV27 and TRBJ1-5; the D is unclear. Germline CDR1 reads MNHEY; CDR2 reads SMNVEV (reference sequence). The CDR3 spans 13 residues. V lost 2 bases, J lost 6 bases, and 8 bases lay in between. CDR3 sequence (DNA): TGTGCCAGCAGTTTAAAAGGCATTCAGCCCCAGCATTTT. Translating gives CASSLKGIQPQHF.

The table lists this clone with a few counts. CDR3 sequence reads: CASSVGFQYNEQFF. CDR3 DNA: TGTGCCAGCAGCGTAGGATTCCAATACAATGAGCAGTTCTTC. The chain links TRBV9 to TRBJ2-1; D is unclear. V was pared by 0 bases and J by 4 bases, with 8 bases between. CDR1 SGDLS and CDR2 YYNGEE come from the germline V gene. This CDR3 comprises 14 residues.

The chain has TRBV9 and TRBJ1-6; 10 bases are shared with TRBD1. The junction had 1 base not matched to a gene; V was cut back by 0 bases and J by 13 bases. CDR1 and CDR2 from the germline V gene are SGDLS and YYNGEE. CDR3 length: 13 residues. CDR3: CASSVGTGGPLHF. In DNA form, the CDR3 reads TGTGCCAGCAGCGTAGGGACAGGGGGGCCCCTCCACTTT.

The CDR3 nucleotides are TGTGCCAGCGGGTCGGCCGCTTTCTTT. As protein: CASGSAAFF. V is TRBV28 and J is TRBJ1-1; D call uncertain. Trimming took 8 bases from V and 11 from J, leaving 9 bases between them. This CDR3 has 9 residues. Germline assignment: CDR1 MDHEN and CDR2 SYDVKM.

The chain combines TRBV6-4 with TRBJ1-2, with 8 nucleotides matching TRBD1. Looked up from germline, CDR1 is MRHNA and CDR2 is SNTAGT. Trimming cost V 2 bases and J 6 bases; bases outside gene matches: 8. The CDR3 is 15 amino acids. The CDR3 DNA sequence: TGTGCCAGCAGTGACGTCGCAGGGGGCGCGAATGGCTACACCTTC. Amino acid sequence: CASSDVAGGANGYTF.

This clone was observed once. V and J are TRBV7-8 and TRBJ1-1; tentatively, D is TRBD1 (5 bases). Germline V gene sequence: CDR1 SGHVS, CDR2 FQNEAQ. V was clipped by 1 base and J by 3 bases, with 15 bases between them. The CDR3 contains 16 residues. CDR3 in DNA: TGTGCCAGCAGCTTAGAAGGCTGGGGGGGGGACACTGAAGCTTTCTTT. Its protein product is CASSLEGWGGDTEAFF.

The table lists this clone with a count of one. This chain joins TRBV6-5 and TRBJ2-2; tentative D call: TRBD2 (6 bases). Trimming cost V 6 bases and J 7 bases, with 12 bases left between them. The CDR3 consists of 13 residues. Per germline, CDR1 MNHEY and CDR2 SVGAGI. The CDR3 sequence: CASRHQEGGELFF. The DNA for the CDR3 is TGTGCCAGCAGGCACCAGGAGGGCGGGGAGCTGTTTTTT.

The chain joins TRBV28 to TRBJ2-3; 8 bases line up with TRBD1. The germline gives CDR1 MDHEN, CDR2 SYDVKM. Trimming removed 6 bases from V and 5 bases from J; junction bases left unmatched: 10. The CDR3 spans 15 residues. The CDR3 sequence: CASSLDRGRKDTQYF. Written as DNA, the CDR3 is TGTGCCAGCAGCCTTGACAGGGGCAGGAAAGATACGCAGTATTTT.

The chain links TRBV6-1 to TRBJ2-1; 11 bases agree with TRBD2. V dropped 7 bases and J dropped 4; count of bases not matched to a gene: 6. The CDR3 has 15 residues. CDR1 MNHNS and CDR2 SASEGT come from the germline V gene. CDR3 sequence reads: CASILTSGSYNEQFF. The CDR3 DNA reads TGTGCCAGCATACTTACTAGCGGGAGTTACAATGAGCAGTTCTTC.

The chain recombines TRBV5-6 with TRBJ2-1; D might be TRBD1 (5 bases). CDR3 length equals 15 residues. The V end was cut by 3 bases, the J end by 2 bases, with 12 bases between. The germline V gene has CDR1 SGHDT and CDR2 YYEEEE. The CDR3 bases are TGTGCCAGCAGCTCAAGTGGGGCGACCTACAATGAGCAGTTCTTC. Translating gives CASSSSGATYNEQFF.

This clone turned up a few times. The rearrangement uses TRBV6-5 and TRBJ1-1; TRBD1 is a possible D gene (5 bases). This CDR3 is built from 13 residues. Germline V gene sequence: CDR1 MNHEY, CDR2 SVGAGI. The V end was cut by 6 bases, the J end by 3 bases, with 11 bases between. CDR3 nucleotide sequence: TGTGCCAGCAGCCCCCGGGGGTACACTGAAGCTTTCTTT. This codes for CASSPRGYTEAFF.

V is TRBV28 and J is TRBJ1-1; 8 bases match TRBD1. The CDR3 has 15 residues. V trimming: 7 bases; J trimming: 3 bases; junction bases outside the gene matches: 10. The germline V gene encodes CDR1 MDHEN and CDR2 SYDVKM. The CDR3 DNA sequence: TGTGCCAGCACAGATATTGAGGACAGGGACACTGAAGCTTTCTTT. The encoded protein is CASTDIEDRDTEAFF.

The chain links TRBV5-6 to TRBJ2-1; D gene unclear. CDR1 is SGHDT and CDR2 is YYEEEE in the germline V gene. CDR3 length equals 14 residues. V was pared by 0 bases and J by 3 bases, with 7 bases between. The CDR3 region is CASSLGYGYNEQFF. The CDR3, as DNA: TGTGCCAGCAGCTTGGGTTACGGCTACAATGAGCAGTTCTTC.

The V call is TRBV19, the J call TRBJ2-2; 9 nucleotides align to TRBD1. The CDR3 totals 17 residues. J was trimmed by 4 bases and V by 9 bases; bases with no gene match: 15. The V gene's germline CDR1 is LNHDA and CDR2 SQIVND (reference sequence). This chain's CDR3 is CASLGSRDRVATGELFF. CDR3 nucleotides: TGTGCCAGCCTGGGGTCCCGGGACAGGGTCGCCACCGGGGAGCTGTTTTTT.

The V call is TRBV13, the J call TRBJ1-4; the D gene is possibly TRBD1 (5 bases). The CDR3 runs 15 residues. Trimming removed 6 bases at V and 3 bases at J, with 14 bases between. Germline CDR1 PRHDT, CDR2 FYEKMQ (reference sequence). The chain's CDR3 is CASRARGGSNEKLFF. In DNA form, the CDR3 reads TGTGCCAGCAGGGCGCGGGGGGGATCTAATGAAAAACTGTTTTTT.

The CDR3 protein is CASSHGVSYEQYF. CDR3 sequence (DNA): TGTGCCAGCAGTCATGGGGTATCCTACGAGCAGTACTTC. This chain joins TRBV27 and TRBJ2-7; D is unresolved. CDR1 is MNHEY, CDR2 SMNVEV, per germline (reference sequence). This CDR3 comprises 13 residues. Deletions cut 5 bases from V and 1 base from J, with 9 bases between.

Notes on this clone: Germline and junction disagree at one end, which may indicate a read error. The V and J genes are TRBV7-2 and TRBJ2-1, with a weak D call TRBD2 (6 bases). This CDR3 has 14 amino acids. Germline loops: CDR1 SGHTA, CDR2 FQGNSA. This CDR3 reads CASSPSEWVNGQFF. For the CDR3, the DNA is TGTGCCAGCAGCCCTAGCGAGTGGGTGAATGGGCAGTTCTTC.

The chain uses TRBV9 and TRBJ2-1; 9 bases fit TRBD1. Germline lookup yields CDR1 SGDLS and CDR2 YYNGEE. The junction had 2 bases not matched to a gene; V was cut back by 4 bases and J by 3 bases. The CDR3 is made up of 14 amino acids. For the CDR3, the DNA is TGTGCCAGCAGCTTGACAGGGGGCTACAATGAGCAGTTCTTC. This encodes CASSLTGGYNEQFF.

The chain combines TRBV7-9 with TRBJ2-1, with D uncertain. CDR3 length: 16 amino acids. V was clipped by 5 bases and J by 3 bases, with 17 bases between them. In germline, CDR1 is SEHNR, CDR2 FQNEAQ (reference sequence). CDR3 nucleotides: TGTGCCAGCAGCCCCCCTTTGGGCGAAATCTACAATGAGCAGTTCTTC. It is translated as CASSPPLGEIYNEQFF.

This clone was seen a handful of times. This chain joins TRBV9 and TRBJ2-1; 16 bases fit TRBD2. The CDR3 totals 17 residues. With 4 bases clipped from V and 2 bases from J, the junction kept 3 bases outside the gene matches. Germline V gene data show CDR1 as SGDLS and CDR2 as YYNGEE. As DNA, the CDR3 is TGTGCCAGCAGCCCGGGACTAGCGGGAGGGCCCTACAATGAGCAGTTCTTC. It translates to CASSPGLAGGPYNEQFF. Drawing the rest from reference TRBV9 and TRBJ2-1, the complete variable domain is DSGVTQTPKHLITATGQRVTLRCSPRSGDLSVYWYQQSLDQGLQFLIQYYNGEERAKGNILERFSAQQFPDLHSELNLSSLELGDSALYFCASSPGLAGGPYNEQFFGPGTRLTVL.